These T cell receptor beta chains were read from a single sample in a study of shared clonotypes between healthy human individuals. Assay used: immunoSEQ multiplex PCR; TCRdb lists only in-frame clones, some missing. This table holds about 2.4 million clones, approximately 90% found once. The sample comprised naive CD4+ T cells sorted from blood. The receptors originated from a man younger than 35 in good health. Both conserved end residues are trimmed from each CDR3.

V gene	J gene	CDR3 protein
TRBV6-6	TRBJ2-7	ASSYSATMGYEQY
TRBV7-8	TRBJ2-2	ASSLVGNTGELF
TRBV2	TRBJ1-4	ASSEETPEKLF
TRBV20-1	TRBJ2-7	SASPSREQY
TRBV19	TRBJ2-3	ASSIGTKVWGDTQY
TRBV6-6	TRBJ2-5	ASTQGQGHQETQY
TRBV7-9	TRBJ2-7	ASSLGQASYEQY
TRBV7-9	TRBJ1-3	AFRRVISGNTIY
TRBV7-2	TRBJ1-2	ASSLIRGYGYT
TRBV19	TRBJ1-3	ASSSRDIPGNTIY
TRBV5-8	TRBJ2-7	ASSLGQGAFHEQY
TRBV5-1	TRBJ2-5	ASSDIQGAETQY
TRBV6-6	TRBJ2-1	ASRSPGTSLYNEQF
TRBV2	TRBJ2-1	ASSLRGEQF
TRBV29-1	TRBJ2-7	SVELAGGPYEQY
TRBV5-1	TRBJ2-2	ASSLGGTQVTGELF
TRBV6-6	TRBJ1-5	ASSRDKDQPQH
TRBV11-2	TRBJ2-5	ASSLGLSGGGETQY
TRBV2	TRBJ2-7	ASRGLAYEQY
TRBV5-1	TRBJ2-3	ASSLGGALTDTQY
TRBV30	TRBJ1-3	AWSGWTGVAGNTIY
TRBV15	TRBJ2-7	ATSDTREITGTEYEQY
TRBV6-6	TRBJ1-1	ASSYSASNTEAF
TRBV2	TRBJ1-6	ASRETGDYNSPLH
TRBV6-6	TRBJ2-7	ASSYLAASYEQY
TRBV12-5	TRBJ1-3	ASSSDRASGNTIY